Shown below are 25 T cell receptor beta chains from a single sample sequenced in a study of T cell responses to AZD1222 COVID-19 vaccine. This table comes from immunoSEQ multiplex PCR, and its TCRdb copy is limited to in-frame clones, with some not included. This sample has 130,000 or so clones, with approximately 94% found just once. The sequencing here drew on peripheral blood, taken on day 0 of AZD1222 vaccination. The receptors shown here come from an adult in good health.

This clone was counted between two and nine times. The chain combines TRBV4-2 with TRBJ2-1, with 7 bases lining up with TRBD2. The CDR3 runs 14 residues. V trimming: 5 bases; J trimming: 4 bases; junction bases outside the gene matches: 5. Germline CDR1 is LGHNA and CDR2 is YNFKEQ. The CDR3 coding sequence is TGTGCCAGCAGCGCGAGCGGGGATTACAATGAGCAGTTCTTC. Translating gives CASSASGDYNEQFF.

The gene calls are TRBV7-2 and TRBJ2-5; tentative D call: TRBD2 (5 bases). In germline, CDR1 is SGHTA, CDR2 FQGNSA. Trimming left V 5 bases short and J 5 bases short, with 6 bases between. The CDR3 is made up of 11 amino acids. The chain's CDR3 is CASSPGETQYF. The CDR3 coding sequence is TGTGCCAGCAGCCCGGGGGAGACCCAGTACTTC.

The chain is built from TRBV3-1 (or the pseudogene TRBV3-2) and TRBJ1-1; D remains unclear. The CDR3 sequence is 16 residues long. V lost 1 base and J 1 base, leaving 13 bases between the germline ends. Germline V gene lookup returns CDR1 LGHDT and CDR2 YNNKEL (reference sequence). The CDR3 bases are TGTGCCAGCAGCCAAGTCCAGCAGAGCGGGAACACTGAAGCTTTCTTT. It codes for CASSQVQQSGNTEAFF.

The V and J genes are TRBV11-2 and TRBJ2-1, with D perhaps being TRBD1 or TRBD2 (6 bases each). Germline assignment: CDR1 SGHAT and CDR2 FQNNGV. V was shortened by 1 base and J by 7 bases, with 14 bases between the two germline ends. The CDR3 runs 15 residues. CDR3 region: CASSLAGEVANEQFF. CDR3 nucleotides: TGTGCCAGCAGCTTAGCAGGGGAGGTCGCGAATGAGCAGTTCTTC.

This chain joins TRBV6-5 and TRBJ2-1, with 12 nucleotides matching TRBD2. Trimming at V came to 6 bases and at J to 6 bases, leaving 3 bases not matched to a gene. The CDR3 extends over 14 amino acids. Germline assignment: CDR1 MNHEY and CDR2 SVGAGI. The CDR3 nucleotides read TGTGCCAGCAGGGCTAGCGGGAGGGGCAATGAGCAGTTCTTC. It is translated as CASRASGRGNEQFF.

The chain links TRBV9 to TRBJ2-1; TRBD2 is a possible D gene (6 bases). V was trimmed by 0 bases and J by 5 bases, leaving 9 bases between them. CDR3 length: 14 amino acids. The V gene's germline CDR1 is SGDLS and CDR2 YYNGEE. CDR3 sequence reads: CASSVAGRNNEQFF. DNA for the CDR3: TGTGCCAGCAGCGTAGCGGGGAGGAACAATGAGCAGTTCTTC.

This clone occurred once. The chain recombines TRBV3-1 (or the pseudogene TRBV3-2) with TRBJ1-5; 7 nucleotides align to TRBD1. The CDR3 contains 14 residues. With 4 bases clipped from V and 3 bases from J, the junction kept 3 bases outside the gene matches. The V gene's germline CDR1 is LGHDT and CDR2 YNNKEL (reference sequence). The CDR3 sequence is CASSLQGDNQPQHF. The CDR3, as DNA: TGTGCCAGCAGCCTGCAGGGGGACAATCAGCCCCAGCATTTT.

The chain is built from TRBV18 and TRBJ1-3, with D possibly being TRBD1 (6 bases). CDR3 length equals 15 residues. Per the germline V gene, CDR1 is KGHSH and CDR2 is LQKENI. The ends were cut back, 2 bases at V and 4 bases at J, with 12 bases in the middle. The CDR3 DNA sequence: TGTGCCAGCTCACCAAACGGGGGCAGAGGAAACACCATATATTTT. Its translation is CASSPNGGRGNTIYF.

This chain links TRBV18 with TRBJ2-2; a weak D match, TRBD1 (5 bases). Trimming removed 3 bases at V and 7 bases at J, with 9 bases between. From germline, CDR1 is KGHSH and CDR2 LQKENI. The CDR3 runs 13 residues. Here the CDR3 DNA reads TGTGCCAGCTCACCCAGGGCGGACGGGGAGCTGTTTTTT. Protein product: CASSPRADGELFF.

The rearrangement links TRBV20-1 to TRBJ2-5, with D hard to call. CDR3 size: 11 residues. V gave up 0 bases and J gave up 4 bases, with 3 bases separating them. CDR1 and CDR2 (germline): DFQATT, SNEGSKA (reference sequence). This chain's CDR3 is CSAREVETQYF. Written as DNA, the CDR3 is TGCAGTGCTAGAGAGGTAGAGACCCAGTACTTC.

The J gene is TRBJ1-2, the V gene TRBV7-2; 10 nucleotides agree with TRBD1. CDR1 and CDR2 (germline): SGHTA, FQGNSA. The CDR3 is 13 residues long. Losses at the gene ends were 5 bases for V and 5 bases for J; bases not matched to a gene: 2. Written as DNA, the CDR3 is TGTGCCAGCAGCGTGGGACAGGGGTATGGCTACACCTTC. Protein product: CASSVGQGYGYTF.

The chain recombines TRBV28 with TRBJ2-6; D not resolved. The V end lost 3 bases, the J end lost 4 bases, and 10 bases lay between the germline ends. Germline CDR1 MDHEN, CDR2 SYDVKM. The CDR3 spans 15 residues. The CDR3 sequence is CASSFKVSGANVLTF. The CDR3 DNA follows: TGTGCCAGCAGTTTTAAGGTGTCCGGGGCCAACGTCCTGACTTTC.

This rearrangement joins TRBV20-1 to TRBJ2-1; unclear D gene. The CDR3 has 11 residues. The V and J ends lost 5 bases and 3 bases respectively, with 5 bases between them. In germline, CDR1 is DFQATT, CDR2 SNEGSKA (reference sequence). CDR3 DNA sequence: TGCAGTGCTCGCAGCTACAATGAGCAGTTCTTC. Protein: CSARSYNEQFF.

The chain carries TRBV2 and TRBJ2-1; D gene unclear. The germline gives CDR1 SNHLY, CDR2 FYNNEI. V lost 2 bases, J lost 6 bases, and 14 bases lay in between. This CDR3 region has 15 residues. Here the CDR3 reads CASSEWVTTSNEQFF. The DNA of the CDR3 is TGTGCCAGCAGTGAATGGGTAACTACGAGCAATGAGCAGTTCTTC.

The J gene is TRBJ1-2, the V gene TRBV12-3 or TRBV12-4; D is ambiguous. This CDR3 is built from 13 residues. Trimming took 3 bases from V and 4 from J, leaving 9 bases between them. The CDR3 sequence: CASSFPGLYGYTF. CDR3 nucleotides: TGTGCCAGCAGTTTTCCAGGCCTCTATGGCTACACCTTC.

V is TRBV20-1 and J is TRBJ2-7; TRBD2 is a possible D gene (5 bases). V was cut by 3 bases and J by 0 bases, with 12 bases left in between. The germline V gene has CDR1 DFQATT and CDR2 SNEGSKA (reference sequence). The CDR3 length is 14 residues. The CDR3 loop is CSASSGRSSYEQYF. Here the CDR3 DNA reads TGCAGTGCTAGTTCGGGGAGAAGCTCCTACGAGCAGTACTTC.

The CDR3 DNA reads as TGTGCCAGCAGTCGGGACAGGGGATCCGGGAATTCACCCCTCCACTTT. It codes for CASSRDRGSGNSPLHF. J is TRBJ1-6 and V is TRBV6-2 or TRBV6-3, with 10 bases aligning to TRBD1. With 5 bases clipped from V and 7 bases from J, the junction kept 8 bases outside the gene matches. CDR1 MNHEY and CDR2 SVGEGT come from the germline V gene. CDR3 size: 16 residues.

In DNA, the CDR3 is TGTGCCAGTATTTCCAGCTATGGCTACACCTTC. This sequence encodes CASISSYGYTF. This chain uses TRBV19 with TRBJ1-2; unclear D gene. Germline CDR1 LNHDA, CDR2 SQIVND (reference sequence). Trimming removed 7 bases at V and 4 bases at J, with 7 bases between. CDR3 length: 11 amino acids.

The rearrangement links TRBV28 to TRBJ1-1; weak D call: TRBD1 (6 bases). Germline loops: CDR1 MDHEN, CDR2 SYDVKM. Trimming cost V 4 bases and J 11 bases, with 17 bases left between them. The CDR3 covers 13 residues. The CDR3 region has the DNA TGTGCCAGCAGTTCCTTAGGGGGGGGCAATGCTTTCTTT. Its protein product is CASSSLGGGNAFF.

The chain is built from TRBV7-8 and TRBJ1-3; 8 bases are a match to TRBD1. The CDR3 is 19 amino acids. Trimming cost V 5 bases and J 1 base; bases outside gene matches: 16. Per the germline V gene, CDR1 is SGHVS and CDR2 is FQNEAQ. The CDR3 bases are TGTGCCAGCAGCAGCCGGGACAGGCAACGTACGCTTTCTGGAAACACCATATATTTT. Its translation: CASSSRDRQRTLSGNTIYF.

Only one count was recorded for this clone. CDR3 sequence reads: CASSMNYGYTF. The CDR3 coding sequence is TGTGCCAGCAGTATGAACTATGGCTACACCTTC. The genes are TRBV2 and TRBJ1-2; D is unclear. Trimming cost V 5 bases and J 2 bases, with 3 bases left between them. Per the germline V gene, CDR1 is SNHLY and CDR2 is FYNNEI. The CDR3 consists of 11 residues.

The V and J genes are TRBV7-8 and TRBJ1-5; 10 nucleotides match TRBD1. Germline V CDR1 and CDR2: SGHVS, FQNEAQ. There are 21 residues in the CDR3. The ends lost 5 bases at V and 0 bases at J; junction bases unmatched: 19. The CDR3 sequence is CASSPYDGDRGRDYSNQPQHF. DNA of the CDR3: TGTGCCAGCAGCCCCTACGATGGGGACAGGGGTAGAGACTATAGCAATCAGCCCCAGCATTTT.

The chain is built from TRBV6-5 and TRBJ1-1, with D tentatively TRBD1 (5 bases). The germline V gene has CDR1 MNHEY and CDR2 SVGAGI. The V end was cut by 6 bases, the J end by 4 bases, with 12 bases between. The CDR3 loop spans 13 amino acids. CDR3 bases: TGTGCCAGCAGCCCAGGGTTAGGCACTGAAGCTTTCTTT. Encoded protein: CASSPGLGTEAFF.

The J gene is TRBJ2-7, the V gene TRBV6-5; 12 positions agree with TRBD2. Trimming at V came to 6 bases and at J to 4 bases, leaving 4 bases not matched to a gene. This CDR3 is built from 14 residues. Germline loops: CDR1 MNHEY, CDR2 SVGAGI. CDR3 loop: CASSLLAGGYEQYF. The CDR3 nucleotides read TGTGCCAGCAGCCTCCTAGCGGGAGGGTACGAGCAGTACTTC.

This chain connects TRBV6-2 or TRBV6-3 to TRBJ1-3, with 7 bases fitting TRBD1. Germline loops: CDR1 MNHEY, CDR2 SVGEGT. The CDR3 runs to 15 residues. J lost 4 bases, V lost 4 bases, and 7 bases had no gene match. CDR3 DNA: TGTGCCAGCAGTTGGATTAGGGGGCTCGGAAACACCATATATTTT. This codes for CASSWIRGLGNTIYF.